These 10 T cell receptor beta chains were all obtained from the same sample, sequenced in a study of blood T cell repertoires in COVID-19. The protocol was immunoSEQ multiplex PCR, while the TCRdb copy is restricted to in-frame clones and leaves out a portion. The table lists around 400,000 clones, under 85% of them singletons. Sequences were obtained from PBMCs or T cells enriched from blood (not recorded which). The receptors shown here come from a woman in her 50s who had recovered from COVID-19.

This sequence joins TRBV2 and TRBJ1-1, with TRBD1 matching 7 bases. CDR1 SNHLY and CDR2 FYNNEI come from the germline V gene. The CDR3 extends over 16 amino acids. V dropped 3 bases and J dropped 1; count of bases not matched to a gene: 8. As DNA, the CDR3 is TGTGCCAGCAGTGAGCAGGGACAGATCCCGAACACTGAAGCTTTCTTT. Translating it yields CASSEQGQIPNTEAFF.

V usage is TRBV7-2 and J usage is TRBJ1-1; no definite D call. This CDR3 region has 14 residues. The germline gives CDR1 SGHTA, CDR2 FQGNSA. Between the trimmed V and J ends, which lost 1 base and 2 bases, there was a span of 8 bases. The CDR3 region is CASSLERGNTEAFF. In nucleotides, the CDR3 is TGTGCCAGCAGCTTAGAGCGGGGAAACACTGAAGCTTTCTTT.

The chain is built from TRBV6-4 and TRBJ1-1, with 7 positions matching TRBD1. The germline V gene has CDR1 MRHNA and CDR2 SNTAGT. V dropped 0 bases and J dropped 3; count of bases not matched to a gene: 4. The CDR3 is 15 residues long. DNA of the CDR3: TGTGCCAGCAGTGACTCGACAGGGTGGGACACTGAAGCTTTCTTT. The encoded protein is CASSDSTGWDTEAFF.

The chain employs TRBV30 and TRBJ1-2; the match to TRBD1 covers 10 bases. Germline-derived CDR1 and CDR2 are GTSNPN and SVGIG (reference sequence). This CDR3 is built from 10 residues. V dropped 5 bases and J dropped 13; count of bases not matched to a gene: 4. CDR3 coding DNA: TGTGCCTGGGGAGACAGGGGGCTCACCTTC. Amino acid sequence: CAWGDRGLTF.

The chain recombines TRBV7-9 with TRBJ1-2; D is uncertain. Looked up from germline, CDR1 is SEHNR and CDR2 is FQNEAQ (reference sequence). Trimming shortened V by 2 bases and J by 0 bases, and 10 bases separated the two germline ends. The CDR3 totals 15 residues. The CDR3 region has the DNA TGTGCCAGCAGCTTATTGGTCAGTCCTAACTATGGCTACACCTTC. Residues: CASSLLVSPNYGYTF.

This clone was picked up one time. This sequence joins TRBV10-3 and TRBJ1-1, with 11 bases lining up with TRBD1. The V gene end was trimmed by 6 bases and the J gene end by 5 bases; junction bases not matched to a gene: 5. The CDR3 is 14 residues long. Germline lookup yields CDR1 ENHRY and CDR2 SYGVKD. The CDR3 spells CAIRGQGAHTEAFF. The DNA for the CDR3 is TGTGCCATCAGAGGACAGGGGGCGCATACTGAAGCTTTCTTT.

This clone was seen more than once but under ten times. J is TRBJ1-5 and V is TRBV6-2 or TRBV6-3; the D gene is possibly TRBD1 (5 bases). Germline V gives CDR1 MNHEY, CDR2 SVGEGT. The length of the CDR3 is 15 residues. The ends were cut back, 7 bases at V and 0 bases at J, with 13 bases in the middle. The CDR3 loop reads CASTPGQSSNQPQHF. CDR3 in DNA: TGTGCCAGCACCCCGGGGCAGAGTAGCAATCAGCCCCAGCATTTT.

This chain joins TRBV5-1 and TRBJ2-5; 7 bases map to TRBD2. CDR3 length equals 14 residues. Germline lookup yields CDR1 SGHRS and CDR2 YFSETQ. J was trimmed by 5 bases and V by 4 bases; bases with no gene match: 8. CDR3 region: CASSRDYAKETQYF. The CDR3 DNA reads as TGCGCCAGCAGCCGGGACTACGCGAAGGAGACCCAGTACTTC.

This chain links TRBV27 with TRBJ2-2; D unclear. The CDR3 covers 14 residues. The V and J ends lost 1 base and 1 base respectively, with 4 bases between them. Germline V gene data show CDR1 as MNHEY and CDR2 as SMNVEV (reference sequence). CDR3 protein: CASSLFRNTGELFF. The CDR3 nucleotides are TGTGCCAGCAGTTTATTTCGGAACACCGGGGAGCTGTTTTTT.

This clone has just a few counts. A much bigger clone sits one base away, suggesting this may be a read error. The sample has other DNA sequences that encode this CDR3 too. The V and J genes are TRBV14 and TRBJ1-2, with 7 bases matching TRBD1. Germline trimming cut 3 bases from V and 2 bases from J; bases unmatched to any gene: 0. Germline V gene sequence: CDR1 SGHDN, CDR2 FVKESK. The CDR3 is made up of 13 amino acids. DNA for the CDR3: TGTGCCAGCAGCCAGGGACAGAACTATGGCTACACCTTC. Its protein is CASSQGQNYGYTF. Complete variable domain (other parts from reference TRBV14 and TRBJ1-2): EAGVTQFPSHSVIEKGQTVTLRCDPISGHDNLYWYRRVMGKEIKFLLHFVKESKQDESGMPNNRFLAERTGGTYSTLKVQPAELEDSGVYFCASSQGQNYGYTFGSGTRLTVV.